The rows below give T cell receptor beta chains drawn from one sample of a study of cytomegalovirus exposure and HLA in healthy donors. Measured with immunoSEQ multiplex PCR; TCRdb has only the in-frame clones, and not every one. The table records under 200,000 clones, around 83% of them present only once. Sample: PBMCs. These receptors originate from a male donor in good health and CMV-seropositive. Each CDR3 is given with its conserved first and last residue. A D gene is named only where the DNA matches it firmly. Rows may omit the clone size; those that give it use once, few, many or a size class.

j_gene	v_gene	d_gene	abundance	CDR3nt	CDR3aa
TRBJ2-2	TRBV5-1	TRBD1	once	TGTGCCAGCTCGACGGGACAGAGCGCCACCGGGGAGCTGTTTTTT	CASSTGQSATGELFF
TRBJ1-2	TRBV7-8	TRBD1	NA	TGTGCCAGCAGCTTCGGGGCCGGGGACAGCCAGACTAACTATGGCTACACCTTC	CASSFGAGDSQTNYGYTF
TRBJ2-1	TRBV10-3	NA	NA	TGTGCCATCAGTGATACCGGGGGACCCCCGGAGCAGTTCTTC	CAISDTGGPPEQFF
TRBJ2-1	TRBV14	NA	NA	TGTGCCAGCAGGCTAGACTTGGACAATGAGCAGTTCTTC	CASRLDLDNEQFF
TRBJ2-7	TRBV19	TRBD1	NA	TGTGCCAGTAGTATTCCAGGGACAGGGAAATACGAGCAGTACTTC	CASSIPGTGKYEQYF
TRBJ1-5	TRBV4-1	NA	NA	TGCGCCAGCAGCCAAGCCACTGGGGGGGGTACCAATCAGCCCCAGCATTTT	CASSQATGGGTNQPQHF
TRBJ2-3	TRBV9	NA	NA	TGTGCCAGCAGCGTGGGAGACCGCCTTGATACGCAGTATTTT	CASSVGDRLDTQYF
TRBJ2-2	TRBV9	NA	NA	TGTGCCAGCAGCGGGACTTCGAACACCGGGGAGCTGTTTTTT	CASSGTSNTGELFF
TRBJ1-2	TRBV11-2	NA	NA	TGTGCCAGCAGATTTAATGGGGGGGAATATGGCTACACCTTC	CASRFNGGEYGYTF
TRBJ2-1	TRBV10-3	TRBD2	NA	TGTGCCATCAGTGATTCGCGGGGAGGGAATGAGCAGTTCTTC	CAISDSRGGNEQFF
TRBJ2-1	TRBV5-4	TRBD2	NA	TGTGCCAGCAGCCACGTTCCAGCGGGAGAGCAGTTCTTC	CASSHVPAGEQFF
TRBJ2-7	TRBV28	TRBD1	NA	TGTGCCAGCAGTCCTCTGATGCCGGGACAGGGATCCTACGAGCAGTACTTC	CASSPLMPGQGSYEQYF
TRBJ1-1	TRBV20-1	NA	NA	TGCAGTGCTACCCGAGGAACTGAAGCTTTCTTT	CSATRGTEAFF
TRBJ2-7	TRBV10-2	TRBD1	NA	TGCGCCAGCACGTCGTTACAGGGGCAACGCGAGCAGTACTTC	CASTSLQGQREQYF
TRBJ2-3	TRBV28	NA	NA	TGTGCCAGCAGCAGCCCGGCGGGCCAAATGGGTACAGATACGCAGTATTTT	CASSSPAGQMGTDTQYF
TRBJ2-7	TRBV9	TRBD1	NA	TGTGCCAGCAGCGGTTACCGGGACAGGGAGCCCCACGAGCAGTACTTC	CASSGYRDREPHEQYF
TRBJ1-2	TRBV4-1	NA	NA	TGCGCCAGCAGCCAAGAGAGAGGGGGGGACTATGGCTACACCTTC	CASSQERGGDYGYTF
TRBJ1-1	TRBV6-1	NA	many	TGTGCCAGCAGTGAAGCCCCAGGGATGAACACTGAAGCTTTCTTT	CASSEAPGMNTEAFF
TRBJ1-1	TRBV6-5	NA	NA	TGTGGCGGGCGGGCGGTGAACACTGAAGCTTTCTTT	CGGRAVNTEAFF
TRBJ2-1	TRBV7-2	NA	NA	TGTGCCAGCAGCTTAGACGGACAGTCGGCACGTTACAATGAGCAGTTCTTC	CASSLDGQSARYNEQFF
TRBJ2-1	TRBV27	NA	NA	TGTGCCAGCAGTCGGGGGACAGACTACAATGAGCAGTTCTTC	CASSRGTDYNEQFF
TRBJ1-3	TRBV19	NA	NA	TGTGCCAGTAGTCGGGGAAACACCATATATTTT	CASSRGNTIYF
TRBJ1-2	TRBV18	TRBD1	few	TGTGCCAGCTCACCAAACAGGGACAGCTATGGCTACACCTTC	CASSPNRDSYGYTF
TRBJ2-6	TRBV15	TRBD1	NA	TGTGCCACCAGCAGAGGGGGGCAGGGGGCCAACGGCCTGACTTTC	CATSRGGQGANGLTF
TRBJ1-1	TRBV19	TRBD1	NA	TGTGCCAGTAGTCGAAAACAGGGGGCGAGCATGAACACTGAAGCTTTCTTT	CASSRKQGASMNTEAFF
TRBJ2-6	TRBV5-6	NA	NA	TGTGCCAGCAGCTTGGGACAGCTCTCTGGGGCCAACGGCCTGACTTTC	CASSLGQLSGANGLTF
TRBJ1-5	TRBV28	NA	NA	TGTGCCAGCAGGACTCAGAGCATAAATCAGCCCCAGCATTTT	CASRTQSINQPQHF
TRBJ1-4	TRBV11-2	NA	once	TGTGCCAGCAGCCCGTCAGGGTCACGGGAAAAACTGTTTTTT	CASSPSGSREKLFF
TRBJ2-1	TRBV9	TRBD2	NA	TGTGCCAGCAGCGTGGCCGGGACTAGCGGATACAATGAGCAGTTCTTC	CASSVAGTSGYNEQFF
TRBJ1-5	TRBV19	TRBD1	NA	TGTGCCAGTAAGGCTTCGGGGACAGGGCACCAGCCCCAGCATTTT	CASKASGTGHQPQHF
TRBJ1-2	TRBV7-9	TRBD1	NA	TGTTCCAGCAGCTCCCGGACAGGGGGTAACTATGGCTACACCTTC	CSSSSRTGGNYGYTF
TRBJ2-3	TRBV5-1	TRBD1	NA	TGCGCCAGCAGCTCAACAGGGGCCTTCACAGATACGCAGTATTTT	CASSSTGAFTDTQYF
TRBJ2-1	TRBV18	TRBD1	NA	TGTGCCAGCTCACCAAGAGTGTTGCCAGGGGGCTACAATGAGCAGTTCTTC	CASSPRVLPGGYNEQFF
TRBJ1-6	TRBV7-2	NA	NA	TGTGCCAGCAGCTTATTCAGGCAGGGGAATTCACCCCTCCACTTT	CASSLFRQGNSPLHF